This TCR beta chain came from a study of cytomegalovirus exposure and HLA in healthy donors. The method was immunoSEQ multiplex PCR; TCRdb's version includes in-frame clones alone and lacks a portion of them. The sample records hundreds of thousands of clones, around 87% being singletons. About this clone: Its matching antigen is unknown.

Study-wide results and limits: The study recorded about 150 TCR beta chains that were cytomegalovirus-associated. Rare TCR sequences dominated, though some public TCRs recurred in many donors. That first-cohort TCR clusters tended to co-occur in the 95 to 150 validation repertoires was found in a later analysis.

What was sequenced was PBMCs. This TCR was sampled from a man younger than 35 in good health and CMV-seronegative.

The CDR3 here is CASSRTRGAGKLFF. CDR3 sequence (DNA): TGTGCCAGCAGCCGAACCCGGGGGGCGGGAAAACTGTTTTTT. The genes are TRBV14 and TRBJ1-4; possibly TRBD1 for D (6 bases). There are 14 residues in the CDR3. The germline CDR1 and CDR2 sequences are SGHDN and FVKESK. V dropped 4 bases and J dropped 10 bases, with 16 bases sitting between them. The full variable domain, rest sourced from reference TRBV14 and TRBJ1-4, is EAGVTQFPSHSVIEKGQTVTLRCDPISGHDNLYWYRRVMGKEIKFLLHFVKESKQDESGMPNNRFLAERTGGTYSTLKVQPAELEDSGVYFCASSRTRGAGKLFFGSGTQLSVL.